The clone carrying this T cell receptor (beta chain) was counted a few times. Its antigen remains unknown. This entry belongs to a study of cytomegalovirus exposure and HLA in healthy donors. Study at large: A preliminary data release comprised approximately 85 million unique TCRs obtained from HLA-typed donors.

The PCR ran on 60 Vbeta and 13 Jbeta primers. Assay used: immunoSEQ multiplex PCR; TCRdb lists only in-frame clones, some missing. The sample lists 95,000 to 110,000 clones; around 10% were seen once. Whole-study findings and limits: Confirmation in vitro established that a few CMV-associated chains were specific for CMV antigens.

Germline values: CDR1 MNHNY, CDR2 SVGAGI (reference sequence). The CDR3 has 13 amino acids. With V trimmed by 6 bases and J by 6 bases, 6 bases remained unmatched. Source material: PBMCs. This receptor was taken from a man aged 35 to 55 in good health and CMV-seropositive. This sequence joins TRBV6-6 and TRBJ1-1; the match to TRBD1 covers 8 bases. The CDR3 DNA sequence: TGTGCCAGCAGGTATGGACAGGGCTCTGAAGCTTTCTTT. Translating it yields CASRYGQGSEAFF.